These 25 T cell receptor beta chains were all obtained from the same sample, sequenced in a study of T cells in women clearing cervical HPV infection. Assay used: immunoSEQ multiplex PCR; TCRdb lists only in-frame clones, some missing. The sample table sets out 31,000 or so clones. Sequenced sample: blood buffy coat. All receptors derive from a woman aged 18-69 years with a cervical HPV16 infection that either progressed to CIN3+ or cleared (not recorded which).

As concerns this clone: The DNA ends 3 residues before the CDR3 does, and the rest of the CDR3 is filled in from the germline J gene. This rearrangement joins TRBV7-9 to TRBJ2-4; a possible D gene is TRBD2 (6 bases). This CDR3 comprises 13 residues. Germline lookup yields CDR1 SEHNR and CDR2 FQNEAQ (reference sequence). Partial CDR3 DNA: TGTGCCAGCAGCCGGAGGGGAGTGAGTGGT. It is translated as CASSRRGVSG. The complete CDR3 protein is CASSRRGVSGQYF.

About this clone: The sample holds other DNA sequences that translate to the same CDR3. CDR3 bases read: TGTGCCTGCAACCGGGGACAGGGAAACACC. Its protein product is CACNRGQGNT. The whole CDR3 protein reads CACNRGQGNTIYF. The chain recombines TRBV30 with TRBJ1-3; 7 nucleotides agree with TRBD1. The CDR3 is cut off 3 residues early in the read; its end comes from the germline J gene. After removal of 6 bases from V and 4 bases from J, the junction contained 6 bases not matched to a gene. Germline loops: CDR1 GTSNPN, CDR2 SVGIG (reference sequence). The CDR3 sequence is 13 residues long.

About this clone: With the read ending 3 residues before the CDR3 end, the germline J gene is used to fill in that end. V is TRBV20-1 and J is TRBJ2-3; unclear D gene. Germline V CDR1 and CDR2: DFQATT, SNEGSKA (reference sequence). Deletions cut 3 bases from V and 1 base from J, with 17 bases between. The CDR3 totals 16 residues. The CDR3 spells CSARVAASVGTDTQYF. The DNA read from the CDR3 is TGCAGTGCTAGGGTCGCTGCGTCGGTTGGCACAGATACG.

Concerning this clone itself: With the read ending 3 residues before the CDR3 end, the germline J gene is used to fill in that end. The chain employs TRBV18 and TRBJ1-2; 10 nucleotides agree with TRBD1. This CDR3 has 15 amino acids. Looked up from germline, CDR1 is KGHSH and CDR2 is LQKENI. The sequenced part of the CDR3 DNA is TGTGCCAGCTCACCGTACGACAGGGGGCGGAATGAC. Its protein is CASSPYDRGRND. The whole CDR3 protein is CASSPYDRGRNDYTF.

Concerning this clone itself: The DNA ends 3 residues before the CDR3 does, and the rest of the CDR3 is filled in from the germline J gene. V gene TRBV19 combines with J gene TRBJ1-5, with 7 nucleotides matching TRBD1. CDR3 size: 15 residues. The V segment lost 5 bases and the J segment 3 bases; nucleotides outside the gene matches: 7. Germline V CDR1 and CDR2: LNHDA, SQIVND (reference sequence). The CDR3 loop is CASSATGTVNQPQHF. The DNA read from the CDR3 is TGTGCCAGTAGTGCGACCGGGACAGTCAATCAGCCC. The full variable domain, completed using reference TRBV19 and TRBJ1-5, is DGGITQSPKYLFRKEGQNVTLSCEQNLNHDAMYWYRQDPGQGLRLIYYSQIVNDFQKGDIAEGYSVSREKKESFPLTVTSAQKNPTAFYLCASSATGTVNQPQHFGDGTRLSIL.

A remark on this clone: The read finishes 3 residues shy of the CDR3 end, and the germline J gene is used to complete it. The V and J genes are TRBV5-4 and TRBJ2-3; possibly TRBD2 for D (6 bases). From germline, CDR1 is SGHNT and CDR2 YYREEE (reference sequence). V lost 0 bases and J 3 bases, leaving 11 bases between the germline ends. The CDR3 extends over 15 amino acids. CDR3 DNA, as far as it was read: TGTGCCAGCAGCTTGGGACTAGGGAGTACAGATACG. Its translation: CASSLGLGSTDT. The whole CDR3 protein is CASSLGLGSTDTQYF.

The CDR3 protein is CASSLAGAGGTTRGYTF. The sequenced CDR3 bases are TGCGCCAGCAGCTTGGCCGGGGCAGGGGGAACCACTCGGGGC. The J gene is TRBJ1-2, the V gene TRBV5-1, with TRBD1 matching 7 bases. The read ends 3 residues before the CDR3 terminus; that terminus is restored from the germline J gene. This CDR3 region has 17 residues. The germline V gene encodes CDR1 SGHRS and CDR2 YFSETQ. Full variable domain (missing parts from reference TRBV5-1 and TRBJ1-2): KAGVTQTPRYLIKTRGQQVTLSCSPISGHRSVSWYQQTPGQGLQFLFEYFSETQRNKGNFPGRFSGRQFSNSRSEMNVSTLELGDSALYLCASSLAGAGGTTRGYTFGSGTRLTVV.

Remarks on this clone: The CDR3 end falls 3 residues outside the read, so it is completed with the germline J gene. The chain employs TRBV20-1 and TRBJ2-7; 8 nucleotides agree with TRBD1. CDR3 length: 15 residues. Looked up from germline, CDR1 is DFQATT and CDR2 is SNEGSKA (reference sequence). J gave up 4 bases and V 3 bases, and 11 bases lay outside the gene matches. The CDR3 here is CSASRWQGANYEQYF. The covered CDR3 bases are TGCAGTGCTAGTCGTTGGCAGGGGGCAAATTACGAG.

Points on this clone: The read ends 3 residues shy of where the CDR3 ends; the end is completed using the germline J gene. J is TRBJ2-1 and V is TRBV6-2 or TRBV6-3, with D perhaps TRBD1 (6 bases). Germline V CDR1 and CDR2: MNHEY, SVGEGT. The CDR3 runs 12 residues. Trimming stripped 8 bases from V and 4 bases from J, with 9 bases between. Incomplete CDR3 DNA: TGTGCCAGCCGGACAGCATACAATGAG. Translation: CASRTAYNE. Given in full, the CDR3 is CASRTAYNEQFF.

As to this clone: The read halts 3 residues ahead of the CDR3 end, with the missing end drawn from the germline J gene. The J gene is TRBJ1-2, the V gene TRBV7-9; D remains unclear. Germline assignment: CDR1 SEHNR and CDR2 FQNEAQ (reference sequence). The CDR3 runs 11 residues. The CDR3 loop reads CASSLQEGYTF. The DNA read from the CDR3 is TGTGCCAGCAGCTTGCAGGAAGGC.

Concerning this clone itself: One end of the junction is discordant with germline, which a read error may explain. The sequence runs out 3 residues before the end of the CDR3; the remainder is reconstructed from the germline J gene. The gene calls are TRBV7-7 and TRBJ2-3, with TRBD1 matching 9 bases. CDR3 length: 14 residues. Germline V gene sequence: CDR1 SSHAT, CDR2 FNYEAQ (reference sequence). The CDR3 DNA, read in part, is TGTGCTAGCAGCTTAACAGGGGGCTCAGAGACG. Its protein is CASSLTGGSET. The CDR3 in its entirety is CASSLTGGSETQYF.

Comment on this clone: Read sequence stops 3 residues before the CDR3 end, and the germline J gene provides the missing end. The chain carries TRBV20-1 and TRBJ2-7, with TRBD1 matching over 7 bases. CDR1 DFQATT and CDR2 SNEGSKA come from the germline V gene (reference sequence). V shed 6 bases, J shed 3 bases, and the junction held 14 bases outside the gene matches. CDR3 length equals 15 residues. The CDR3 loop is CSAKRYTGAYYEQYF. CDR3 bases read: TGCAGTGCGAAAAGATATACAGGGGCTTACTACGAG.

Comment on this clone: The sequenced fragment ends 3 residues before the CDR3 boundary, so the rest is inferred from the germline J gene. The chain carries TRBV19 and TRBJ1-2; TRBD1 matches at 8 bases. CDR1 and CDR2 (germline): LNHDA, SQIVND (reference sequence). The CDR3 is 15 residues long. Losses at the gene ends were 2 bases for V and 6 bases for J; bases not matched to a gene: 8. The CDR3 DNA, read in part, is TGTGCCAGTAGTATATCTGGGACAGGCACCCATGGC. Translation: CASSISGTGTHG. In full, the CDR3 is CASSISGTGTHGYTF. Together with reference TRBV19 and TRBJ1-2, the CDR3 gives the full variable domain: DGGITQSPKYLFRKEGQNVTLSCEQNLNHDAMYWYRQDPGQGLRLIYYSQIVNDFQKGDIAEGYSVSREKKESFPLTVTSAQKNPTAFYLCASSISGTGTHGYTFGSGTRLTVV.

As for this clone: The read falls 3 residues short of the CDR3 end, and the missing part is taken from the germline J gene. The chain employs TRBV5-1 and TRBJ2-4, with D uncertain. The CDR3 runs 13 residues. The germline V gene encodes CDR1 SGHRS and CDR2 YFSETQ. The CDR3: CASSLDRFYGQYF. CDR3 bases read: TGCGCCAGCAGCTTGGACAGATTCTATGGT.

With respect to this clone: The read ends 3 residues early relative to the CDR3; the germline J gene fills the gap. The genes are TRBV10-3 and TRBJ1-5; TRBD1 aligns across 10 bases. The CDR3 totals 16 residues. Germline CDR1 reads ENHRY; CDR2 reads SYGVKD. Trimming took 2 bases from V and 2 from J; bases not matched to a gene: 3. The CDR3 is CAISETGTGGNQPQHF. CDR3 DNA (partial): TGTGCCATCAGTGAGACCGGGACAGGGGGCAATCAGCCC.

This clone is deemed medium-sized by its frequency. Coverage ceases 3 residues before the CDR3 finishes, and the germline J gene fills in the end. V usage is TRBV2 and J usage is TRBJ2-3; unclear D gene. There are 15 residues in the CDR3. Germline V gene lookup returns CDR1 SNHLY and CDR2 FYNNEI. The DNA read from the CDR3 is TGTGCCAGCAGTGATTTTAATTCCCGCGCGGAGACG. Its translation is CASSDFNSRAET. The CDR3 in full is CASSDFNSRAETQYF.

To note about this clone: The observed sequence ends 3 residues before the CDR3 terminus, with the missing tail filled in from the germline J gene. The gene calls are TRBV11-3 and TRBJ2-2; possibly TRBD2 for D (5 bases). This CDR3 region has 15 residues. V was shortened by 4 bases and J by 1 base, with 10 bases between the two germline ends. CDR1 and CDR2 from the germline V gene are SGHNT and YENEEA. The CDR3 loop reads CASSYFGENTGELFF. The part of the CDR3 DNA that was read is TGTGCCAGCAGCTATTTCGGGGAGAACACCGGGGAG.

Points on this clone: The read ends 3 residues early relative to the CDR3; the germline J gene fills the gap. V and J are TRBV5-1 and TRBJ1-4, with TRBD1 identical over 8 bases. Germline CDR1 SGHRS, CDR2 YFSETQ. The CDR3 loop spans 17 amino acids. The trim removed 4 bases at V and 0 bases at J, leaving 8 bases unmatched. This chain's CDR3 is CASSGQGPRATNEKLFF. CDR3 DNA (partial): TGCGCCAGCAGCGGACAGGGACCTAGAGCAACTAATGAAAAA.

As regards this clone: The CDR3 goes on 3 residues after the read ends, and that part is filled in from the germline J gene. The chain links TRBV19 to TRBJ2-4, with 10 nucleotides matching TRBD1. Germline V lookup: CDR1 LNHDA, CDR2 SQIVND (reference sequence). This CDR3 has 14 amino acids. CDR3 sequence: CASRKGQGNYGQYF. The CDR3 bases that were read are TGTGCCAGTAGAAAGGGACAGGGGAACTATGGT.

On this clone itself: Read data end 3 residues before the CDR3 end; the end is taken from the germline J gene. The chain links TRBV5-4 to TRBJ2-3, with 10 nucleotides matching TRBD2. Trimming removed 3 bases from V and 1 base from J; junction bases left unmatched: 5. The germline V gene encodes CDR1 SGHNT and CDR2 YYREEE (reference sequence). The CDR3 has 16 amino acids. The CDR3 sequence: CASSSAGLAGTDTQYF. The CDR3 DNA, read in part, is TGTGCCAGCAGCTCCGCAGGACTAGCGGGCACAGATACG.

On this clone itself: The observed sequence ends 3 residues before the CDR3 terminus, with the missing tail filled in from the germline J gene. V and J are TRBV19 and TRBJ2-1, with 10 bases identical to TRBD1. The junction had 9 bases not matched to a gene; V was cut back by 5 bases and J by 5 bases. Germline CDR1 is LNHDA and CDR2 is SQIVND (reference sequence). The CDR3 consists of 16 residues. CDR3 DNA, as far as it was read: TGTGCCAGTAGTCCGAGGACAGGGGGTTCCCACAATGAG. As protein: CASSPRTGGSHNE. The CDR3 in full is CASSPRTGGSHNEQFF.

A word on this clone: Sequencing ends 3 residues short of the CDR3 end; the germline J gene provides the rest. The J gene is TRBJ2-3, the V gene TRBV6-2 or TRBV6-3; 10 bases are shared with TRBD2. The length of the CDR3 is 17 residues. The germline V gene encodes CDR1 MNHEY and CDR2 SVGEGT. With 4 bases clipped from V and 2 bases from J, the junction kept 9 bases outside the gene matches. Partial CDR3 DNA: TGTGCCAGCAGTTCCCCCGCGCTAGCGGGAGACACAGATACG. Translation: CASSSPALAGDTDT. The full CDR3 protein reads CASSSPALAGDTDTQYF.

On this clone: The read stops 3 residues short of the end of the CDR3; the missing end is completed from the germline J gene. The rearrangement uses TRBV7-9 and TRBJ2-7; tentative D call: TRBD1 (5 bases). The CDR3 runs 15 residues. Trimming stripped 1 base from V and 5 bases from J, with 15 bases between. The V gene's germline CDR1 is SEHNR and CDR2 FQNEAQ (reference sequence). CDR3 loop: CASSLGTVQADEQYF. CDR3 bases read: TGTGCCAGCAGCTTAGGAACAGTACAGGCTGACGAG.

As to this clone: Read data end 3 residues before the CDR3 end; the end is taken from the germline J gene. J is TRBJ1-2 and V is TRBV29-1; weak D call: TRBD1 (5 bases). V lost 4 bases and J lost 0, with 12 bases in between. CDR3 length: 14 residues. Per the germline V gene, CDR1 is SQVTM and CDR2 is ANQGSEA. The CDR3 bases that were read are TGCAGCGTTGTAGGCAGGGAGTCTAACTATGGC. Amino acids: CSVVGRESNYG. The full CDR3 protein is CSVVGRESNYGYTF.

In the case of this clone: With the read ending 3 residues before the CDR3 end, the germline J gene is used to fill in that end. The chain has TRBV7-2 and TRBJ1-4; a weak D match, TRBD1 (5 bases). This CDR3 contains 14 residues. CDR1 and CDR2 from the germline V gene are SGHTA and FQGNSA. The CDR3 is CASSRSSGANVLFF. The part of the CDR3 DNA that was read is TGTGCCAGCAGCCGTAGCTCTGGGGCCAACGTA.